Sequencing of this TCR beta chain was carried out in a study of shared clonotypes between healthy human individuals (dated by TCRdb to about 2020). Regarding the research as a whole: A few men and a couple of women, aged 18 to 49 years, made up the cohort. Per donor, three plates each were used for CD4 naive and CD4 memory, two for CD8 naive, and one for CD8 memory. To estimate repertoire size and how much clonotypes are shared between individuals, the study performed deep sequencing of blood TCR repertoires from a few healthy adults. Libraries were prepared and TCR repertoires were sequenced by different laboratories using diverse techniques, in order to increase sequencing depth and limit assay-specific biases. Leukapheresis yielded between about 0.85 and 9.5 billion PBMCs per donor.

Using the deep immunoSEQ assay, TCR CDR3 regions were amplified from genomic DNA by multiplex PCR. For each cell subset, the extracted genomic DNA was distributed evenly across all wells of several immunoSEQ 96-well plates, and each plate served as one replicate. For sorted subsets, 150 to 250 ng of genomic DNA, equivalent to 25,000 to 35,000 T cell genomes, went into each replicate PCR. Purified libraries were measured with a Qubit 3.0 fluorometer, size-checked on a Bioanalyzer 2100, and measured again with the KAPA Library Quantification kit. Every immunoSEQ 96-well plate was sequenced on a separate single-read 150-cycle Illumina NextSeq 550 flow cell. As for the authors' bioinformatics: Because the immunoSEQ output included only junctional sequences and no quality scores, the filtering could not be the same as the filtering used for full-length reads. To assign V/J genes and CDR3, sequences were annotated against IMGT germline references using PyIR, a Python wrapper for IgBLAST v1.9. Reads with weak V/J assignments (E-value above 1e-6), missing CDR3, stop codons, out-of-frame junctions, or ambiguous translated residues were removed. V3J clonotypes were defined as sequences sharing an identical inferred V gene, J gene, and CDR3 amino acid sequence. Percentage overlap between repertoires was computed as shared unique clonotypes divided by the size of the smaller repertoire. Three approaches were used to assess repertoire richness: RTK rarefaction, the Chao1 estimator, and Recon v2.1 estimates of unobserved clonotypes. OLGA was used to compute generation probabilities for all TCRbeta clonotypes that the gDNA method yielded from a few donors. TCRdb took over this immuneACCESS table, retaining in-frame rearrangements with V and J assigned. Such tables are incomplete; in checked studies, under half of the missing clones stem from an unresolved V gene, and the remainder is unexplained. V, J and clone size are those of that table, while D and trimming were read from the DNA. The sample table holds around 610,000 clones, of which approximately 96% were seen once. The ten largest clonotypes hold roughly 0.1% of the sample.

For this clone: It has no known antigen specificity. Nothing much larger sits one base from this clone, and base qualities are not available.

V and J are truncated by 1 base and 2 bases respectively, leaving an intervening sequence of 5 bases. Measured from the cysteine to the phenylalanine, the CDR3 is 14 residues long. CDR3 DNA is the only sequence kept; it has 42 bases, read in frame from the first base. CDR1 and CDR2, looked up from the germline V gene, are MGHRA and YSYEKL. For the CD8 naive samples, CD45RO-negative cells were positively selected for CCR7, yielding a CD45RA+CCR7+ population from which TemRA cells were excluded. The donors were healthy, HIV-negative adults with no recently reported acute infections or vaccinations. Only Caucasian adults living in Nashville, Tennessee, USA were represented among the donors. Blood was obtained by leukapheresis, after which PBMCs were separated by Ficoll-Histopaque density gradient centrifugation and cryopreserved in liquid nitrogen vapor phase. Analytical flow cytometry was used to check the purity and quantity of each magnetically sorted T cell population. From each sorted fraction, genomic DNA was isolated and quantified by UV absorbance on a Nanodrop 2000c.

Findings and caveats that apply to the study as a whole: Even with the large sequencing depth, rarefaction of the sorted-subset datasets indicated that sequencing was incomplete. Compared with non-shared clonotypes, clonotypes shared by all four sorted-subset donors had higher generation probabilities. Pairwise subsampling indicated that sequencing depth was expected to affect the degree of clonotype sharing among donors. Naive subsets generally had larger estimated clonotype richness than memory subsets did. Sharing across several donors was observed for about 5% of naive CD4, 3.5% of naive CD8, 2% to 2.5% of memory CD4, and less than 0.45% of memory CD8 clonotypes. Sampling was restricted to blood, and TCR repertoires in tissues likely differ from the TCR repertoires found in blood. Because the study included only a small number of donors, the genetic and exposure-history diversity represented was limited.

The V and J genes are TRBV4-1 and TRBJ2-2; the D gene remains uncertain. The sequenced material came from naive CD8+ T cells sorted from blood. This sample's cell subset or site label indicates: CD45RA+CCR7+. The TCR sequence derives from a woman in her twenties or thirties in good health. The CDR3 in this case is CASSQVENTGELFF. The base sequence is TGCGCCAGCAGCCAAGTAGAAAACACCGGGGAGCTGTTTTTT.